The 6 T cell receptor beta chains listed next were all sequenced from one sample in a study of T cells in Graves' hyperthyroidism and ophthalmopathy. It was RNA transcripts that yielded the amplified TCR beta CDR3 regions. The HTBI primer set served for first-round RT-PCR of the TCR CDR3. TCRdb reprocessed the multiplex PCR reads with MiXCR, giving one entry per CDR3 protein. This table has fewer than 650,000 distinct CDR3 sequences, roughly 45% appearing once. Sequenced sample: peripheral blood or thyroid tissue (not recorded which). Receptor source: an adult woman with Graves' disease, either hyperthyroidism or ophthalmopathy (not recorded which).

A single count supports this clonotype. V and J are TRBV29-1 and TRBJ2-7; tentatively, D is TRBD1 or TRBD2 (5 bases each). Germline CDR1 SQVTM, CDR2 ANQGSEA. This CDR3 has 15 amino acids. With 3 bases removed from V and 2 bases from J, the gap between germline ends came to 17 bases. Written as DNA, the CDR3 is TGCAGCGTTGAGGGCCCTCGGGACGGCACCTACGAGCAGTACTTC. This gives the protein CSVEGPRDGTYEQYF.

This clonotype has only one observation. The chain recombines TRBV9 with TRBJ2-6; D tentatively fits TRBD1 or TRBD2 (5 bases each). CDR1 is SGDLS, CDR2 YYNGEE, per germline. The V and J ends lost 0 bases and 2 bases respectively, with 12 bases between them. The CDR3 contains 17 residues. The CDR3 loop is CASSVGDRPPGANVLTF. The CDR3 DNA reads TGTGCCAGCAGCGTAGGGGACCGACCCCCTGGGGCCAACGTCCTGACTTTC.

This clonotype has a handful of counts. The V call is TRBV30, the J call TRBJ2-2; TRBD2 is a possible D gene (6 bases). Germline V lookup: CDR1 GTSNPN, CDR2 SVGIG (reference sequence). The ends were cut back, 3 bases at V and 5 bases at J, with 10 bases in the middle. This CDR3 contains 13 residues. The CDR3 here is CAWRLAATGELFF. In nucleotides, the CDR3 is TGTGCCTGGAGACTAGCAGCAACCGGGGAGCTGTTTTTT.

This clonotype has just a few counts. This chain uses TRBV7-9 with TRBJ2-7; D is ambiguous. With 4 bases removed from V and 9 bases from J, the gap between germline ends came to 10 bases. CDR3 length: 11 amino acids. Germline V lookup: CDR1 SEHNR, CDR2 FQNEAQ (reference sequence). The CDR3 DNA follows: TGTGCCAGCAGCTCCGGACCACGGCAGTACTTC. As protein: CASSSGPRQYF. Looking up the rest from reference TRBV7-9 and TRBJ2-7 gives the full variable domain: DTGVSQNPRHKITKRGQNVTFRCDPISEHNRLYWYRQTLGQGPEFLTYFQNEAQLEKSRLLSDRFSAERPKGSFSTLEIQRTEQGDSAMYLCASSSGPRQYFGPGTRLTVT.

This chain uses TRBV20-1 with TRBJ1-2; maybe TRBD1 (5 bases). Trimming cost V 3 bases and J 6 bases, with 26 bases left between them. The CDR3 runs 17 residues. Germline CDR1 DFQATT, CDR2 SNEGSKA (reference sequence). The CDR3 DNA sequence: TGCAGTGCTAGGCCTACACGGGCCACTTCCGGGGACGATGGCTACACCTTC. Amino acid sequence: CSARPTRATSGDDGYTF.

This clonotype was detected ten times or more. This rearrangement joins TRBV2 to TRBJ2-2, with D unresolved. The CDR3 covers 14 residues. The V end lost 8 bases, the J end lost 1 base, and 11 bases lay between the germline ends. Germline values: CDR1 SNHLY, CDR2 FYNNEI. The CDR3 coding sequence is TGTGCCAGCCGGCTAGGGAAGAACACCGGGGAGCTGTTTTTT. Amino acid sequence: CASRLGKNTGELFF.